The entry that follows covers one TCR beta chain sequence. Its antigen is unknown. This record comes from a study of T cell responses to AZD1222 COVID-19 vaccine. Findings and caveats of the study: In a largely white British group with more females than males, clonal diversity was possibly underestimated. Following two doses of AZD1222, Spike-specific TCR breadth and depth rose. Researchers took repertoire samples only after the peak T cell response had come. CD4 TCRs linked to vaccination spanned spike, dominating at 160-218 and 743-854.

Only in-frame clones appear in the TCRdb table, and some are missing; sequencing was by immunoSEQ multiplex PCR. The table lists 130,000 or so clones, around 89% of them singletons. The CDR3 covers 17 residues. V dropped 0 bases and J dropped 2; count of bases not matched to a gene: 6. Germline V gives CDR1 MGHRA, CDR2 YSYEKL. This chain uses TRBV4-1 with TRBJ1-3, with 8 bases identical to TRBD1. The sequence came from an adult in good health. Material: peripheral blood, obtained on day 0 of MenACWY control vaccination. The CDR3 is CASSQDPRGRAGNTIYF. CDR3 in DNA: TGCGCCAGCAGCCAAGATCCCAGGGGGCGCGCTGGAAACACCATATATTTT.